These 23 T cell receptor beta chains came from one sample sequenced in a study of T cell repertoires in cytomegalovirus infection. TCRdb redid the calling of the reads with MiXCR, one entry per CDR3 protein. The profile shows 250,000 or so distinct CDR3 sequences, 9.1% of them singletons. Sequencing used PBMCs. These receptors came from a human donor in good health (CMV status not recorded). Some clones in this sample may be carry-over from other donors' samples.

This clonotype occurred many times. The chain has TRBV7-2 and TRBJ2-7, with TRBD1 matching 11 bases. The CDR3 loop spans 14 amino acids. The germline V gene has CDR1 SGHTA and CDR2 FQGNSA. V gave up 3 bases and J gave up 6 bases; unmatched junction bases: 4. The CDR3 loop reads CASSFWTGGSEQYF. CDR3 bases: TGTGCCAGCAGCTTCTGGACAGGGGGCTCCGAGCAGTACTTC.

At least ten counts were recorded for this clonotype. V gene TRBV6-6 combines with J gene TRBJ1-2; tentatively, D is TRBD1 (5 bases). Per germline, CDR1 MNHNY and CDR2 SVGAGI (reference sequence). V was pared by 2 bases and J by 5 bases, with 9 bases between. The CDR3 runs 13 residues. CDR3 nucleotides: TGTGCCAGCAGTTACCGCAGGGATTATGGCTACACCTTC. This sequence encodes CASSYRRDYGYTF.

The chain carries TRBV19 and TRBJ1-4, with D unclear. The CDR3 is 13 amino acids. Germline lookup yields CDR1 LNHDA and CDR2 SQIVND (reference sequence). The germline V and J ends were trimmed by 0 bases and 16 bases, with 15 bases remaining between them. The CDR3 DNA reads as TGTGCCAGTAGTATAGATCGGGGTTCCGATAAGTTTTTT. Its translation: CASSIDRGSDKFF.

This clonotype has ten or more counts. The gene calls are TRBV19 and TRBJ1-1; D is undetermined. Trimming cost V 2 bases and J 0 bases, with 4 bases left between them. CDR1 is LNHDA, CDR2 SQIVND, per germline (reference sequence). CDR3 length equals 13 residues. The CDR3 DNA reads TGTGCCAGTAGTATATCTGTGAACACTGAAGCTTTCTTT. Protein: CASSISVNTEAFF. The full variable domain, rest sourced from reference TRBV19 and TRBJ1-1, is DGGITQSPKYLFRKEGQNVTLSCEQNLNHDAMYWYRQDPGQGLRLIYYSQIVNDFQKGDIAEGYSVSREKKESFPLTVTSAQKNPTAFYLCASSISVNTEAFFGQGTRLTVV.

This clonotype was seen many times. V is TRBV11-2 and J is TRBJ1-2; 7 bases match TRBD1. V lost 5 bases and J lost 5; bases outside the gene matches: 11. CDR3 length: 15 residues. Germline CDR1 reads SGHAT; CDR2 reads FQNNGV. The CDR3 bases are TGTGCCAGCAGCCCTTACGATGCAGGGGGATATGGCTACACCTTC. Translating gives CASSPYDAGGYGYTF.

This clonotype came up many times. This chain uses TRBV10-3 with TRBJ1-2; tentatively, D is TRBD1 (5 bases). V lost 3 bases and J 5 bases, leaving 7 bases between the germline ends. The length of the CDR3 is 12 residues. The germline gives CDR1 ENHRY, CDR2 SYGVKD. DNA of the CDR3: TGTGCCATCAGTGAAAGGGGATATGGCTACACCTTC. This translates into CAISERGYGYTF.

This clonotype was picked up many times. J is TRBJ1-2 and V is TRBV11-2; D remains unclear. Trimming pared 5 bases from V and 4 bases from J, leaving 11 bases between. This CDR3 has 13 residues. The V gene's germline CDR1 is SGHAT and CDR2 FQNNGV. CDR3 nucleotide sequence: TGTGCCAGCAGCGGGTCCCGGGGCTATGGCTACACCTTC. Translating it yields CASSGSRGYGYTF. Drawing the rest from reference TRBV11-2 and TRBJ1-2, the complete variable domain is EAGVAQSPRYKIIEKRQSVAFWCNPISGHATLYWYQQILGQGPKLLIQFQNNGVVDDSQLPKDRFSAERLKGVDSTLKIQPAKLEDSAVYLCASSGSRGYGYTFGSGTRLTVV.

This clonotype occurred a few times. The rearrangement links TRBV7-2 to TRBJ2-3; possibly TRBD2 for D (5 bases). The germline V and J ends were trimmed by 3 bases and 3 bases, with 7 bases remaining between them. The CDR3 length is 13 residues. Looked up from germline, CDR1 is SGHTA and CDR2 is FQGNSA. The CDR3 sequence is CASSLWETDTQYF. CDR3 in DNA: TGTGCCAGCAGCTTGTGGGAGACAGATACGCAGTATTTT.

This chain connects TRBV11-2 to TRBJ1-6, with no clear D. The CDR3 spans 15 residues. Germline V gene lookup returns CDR1 SGHAT and CDR2 FQNNGV. V dropped 3 bases and J dropped 7 bases, with 13 bases sitting between them. CDR3 bases: TGTGCCAGCAGCTTTCCCGCGGGTCTGAATTCACCCCTCCACTTT. Its protein product is CASSFPAGLNSPLHF.

This clonotype has just a few counts. V gene TRBV6-5 combines with J gene TRBJ1-2; tentatively, D is TRBD1 (6 bases). The CDR3 runs 14 residues. The germline CDR1 and CDR2 sequences are MNHEY and SVGAGI. V lost 7 bases and J lost 7, with 19 bases in between. Here the CDR3 DNA reads TGTGCCAGCATGATCGGGACATTCGTGGGTGGCTACACCTTC. Its translation is CASMIGTFVGGYTF.

This clonotype appeared many times. This chain links TRBV23-1 with TRBJ2-1; D possibly corresponds to TRBD2 (6 bases). TRBV23-1 counts as an open reading frame of uncertain function. The CDR3 totals 16 residues. Trimming removed 4 bases from V and 4 bases from J, with 17 bases in between. In DNA, the CDR3 is TGCGCCAGCAGTCTGGTTTGCGGGGCCCTGTACAATGAGCAGTTCTTC. Protein sequence: CASSLVCGALYNEQFF.

This clonotype occurred many times. The CDR3 nucleotides read TGTGCCAGCAGCTTAACGGAACACAATGAGCAGTTCTTC. This codes for CASSLTEHNEQFF. The genes are TRBV7-3 and TRBJ2-1; D remains unclear. CDR1 SGHTA and CDR2 FQGTGA come from the germline V gene. This CDR3 comprises 13 residues. V was trimmed by 0 bases and J by 5 bases, leaving 5 bases between them. Full variable domain (missing parts from reference TRBV7-3 and TRBJ2-1): GAGVSQTPSNKVTEKGKYVELRCDPISGHTALYWYRQSLGQGPEFLIYFQGTGAADDSGLPNDRFFAVRPEGSVSTLKIQRTERGDSAVYLCASSLTEHNEQFFGPGTRLTVL.

This clonotype showed up many times. The chain recombines TRBV12-3 or TRBV12-4 with TRBJ1-2, with D unclear. The V end lost 6 bases, the J end lost 8 bases, and 19 bases lay between the germline ends. This CDR3 has 14 residues. The CDR3 sequence is CASSPAALLVGYTF. The CDR3 bases are TGTGCCAGCAGCCCGGCCGCCTTACTTGTAGGCTACACCTTC.

This clonotype has at least ten counts. V gene TRBV6-2 or TRBV6-3 combines with J gene TRBJ1-5, with 8 bases matching TRBD1. Germline-derived CDR1 and CDR2 are MNHEY and SVGEGT. CDR3 length: 17 residues. The V segment lost 2 bases and the J segment 5 bases; nucleotides outside the gene matches: 11. The CDR3 here is CASSYPKTGEKDQPQHF. CDR3 sequence (DNA): TGTGCCAGCAGTTACCCTAAGACAGGGGAGAAAGATCAGCCCCAGCATTTT.

This clonotype was observed many times. J is TRBJ1-1 and V is TRBV20-1; 9 bases match TRBD1. This CDR3 comprises 15 residues. V lost 1 base, J lost 1 base, and 4 bases stayed unmatched. CDR1 and CDR2 (germline): DFQATT, SNEGSKA (reference sequence). CDR3 protein: CSARVGQGTNTEAFF. CDR3 nucleotides: TGCAGTGCTAGAGTGGGACAGGGTACGAACACTGAAGCTTTCTTT.

This clonotype has a handful of counts. The rearrangement uses TRBV12-3 or TRBV12-4 and TRBJ2-5; 7 nucleotides match TRBD2. This CDR3 comprises 14 residues. The V segment lost 6 bases and the J segment 5 bases; nucleotides outside the gene matches: 9. CDR3 protein: CASSRREGRETQYF. The CDR3 coding sequence is TGTGCCAGCAGCCGGAGGGAGGGGAGGGAGACCCAGTACTTC.

This clonotype showed up many times. The CDR3 protein is CASSQEGQGNYGYTF. The CDR3 coding sequence is TGTGCCAGCAGCCAGGAAGGACAGGGGAACTATGGCTACACCTTC. The V call is TRBV3-1, the J call TRBJ1-2, with TRBD1 matching 9 bases. The V gene's germline CDR1 is LGHDT and CDR2 YNNKEL (reference sequence). V was clipped by 3 bases and J by 2 bases; unmatched bases: 4. The CDR3 extends over 15 amino acids.

This clonotype has at least ten counts. The chain combines TRBV7-6 with TRBJ2-5; 7 nucleotides agree with TRBD1. The CDR3 consists of 13 residues. V lost 5 bases, J lost 3 bases, and 3 bases stayed unmatched. Germline V gene data show CDR1 as SGHVS and CDR2 as FNYEAQ. The CDR3 region is CASSRDRKETQYF. The CDR3 nucleotides read TGTGCCAGCAGCCGGGACAGAAAAGAGACCCAGTACTTC.

This clonotype has only a few counts. CDR3 amino acids: CSAPEQGGQPQHF. CDR3 DNA: TGCAGTGCCCCTGAACAGGGAGGTCAGCCCCAGCATTTT. J is TRBJ1-5 and V is TRBV20-1; tentative D call: TRBD1 (6 bases). The germline gives CDR1 DFQATT, CDR2 SNEGSKA (reference sequence). V lost 6 bases and J 6 bases, leaving 15 bases between the germline ends. The CDR3 length is 13 residues.

V gene TRBV7-2 combines with J gene TRBJ2-3; 8 bases match TRBD2. V lost 5 bases, J lost 5 bases, and 9 bases stayed unmatched. The germline CDR1 and CDR2 sequences are SGHTA and FQGNSA. The CDR3 loop spans 15 amino acids. The CDR3, as DNA: TGTGCCAGCAGCATTAGCGGGAAGCGAATAGATACGCAGTATTTT. Translating gives CASSISGKRIDTQYF. The full variable domain, rest sourced from reference TRBV7-2 and TRBJ2-3, is GAGVSQSPSNKVTEKGKDVELRCDPISGHTALYWYRQSLGQGLEFLIYFQGNSAPDKSGLPSDRFSAERTGGSVSTLTIQRTQQEDSAVYLCASSISGKRIDTQYFGPGTRLTVL.

This clonotype has at least ten counts. The chain has TRBV7-2 and TRBJ2-5; D may correspond to TRBD1 or TRBD2 (6 bases each). The germline V gene has CDR1 SGHTA and CDR2 FQGNSA. V lost 2 bases and J lost 5, with 12 bases in between. The CDR3 extends over 14 amino acids. CDR3 region: CASSLMGAGETQYF. DNA of the CDR3: TGTGCCAGCAGCTTAATGGGGGCGGGGGAGACCCAGTACTTC.

This clonotype was picked up a small number of times. The chain couples TRBV12-3 or TRBV12-4 to TRBJ2-4; 7 bases fit TRBD1. Unmatched junction bases numbered 4, after V lost 6 bases and J lost 8 bases. This CDR3 has 12 residues. As DNA, the CDR3 is TGTGCCAGCAGGAACAGGGGAGACATTCAGTACTTC. It codes for CASRNRGDIQYF.

There are many counts of this clonotype. The chain links TRBV28 to TRBJ2-7; 16 bases align to TRBD2. V gave up 2 bases and J gave up 6 bases; unmatched junction bases: 1. Germline values: CDR1 MDHEN, CDR2 SYDVKM. The length of the CDR3 is 15 residues. CDR3 nucleotide sequence: TGTGCCAGCAGTTTAGGGACTAGCGGGAGGGCCGAGCAGTACTTC. Its protein is CASSLGTSGRAEQYF.